The 22 T cell receptor beta chains listed next were all sequenced from one sample in a study of blood T cell repertoires in COVID-19. Repertoires were generated with immunoSEQ multiplex PCR, while TCRdb's copy carries only in-frame clones and drops some. The table lists about 200,000 clones, about 80% of them singletons. Sequencing input: PBMCs or T cells enriched from blood (not recorded which). The receptors derive from a man in his forties who had recovered from COVID-19.

This chain links TRBV5-6 with TRBJ1-6; no clear D. The V gene's germline CDR1 is SGHDT and CDR2 YYEEEE. The CDR3 has 14 residues. V was shortened by 4 bases and J by 9 bases, with 14 bases between the two germline ends. CDR3 in amino acids: CASSLSGEGSPLHF. As DNA, the CDR3 is TGTGCCAGCAGCCTTTCCGGGGAGGGTTCACCCCTCCACTTT. Supplemented by reference TRBV5-6 and TRBJ1-6, the full variable domain reads DAGVTQSPTHLIKTRGQQVTLRCSPKSGHDTVSWYQQALGQGPQFIFQYYEEEERQRGNFPDRFSGHQFPNYSSELNVNALLLGDSALYLCASSLSGEGSPLHFGNGTRLTVT.

This chain connects TRBV5-6 to TRBJ1-6, with 7 positions matching TRBD1. This CDR3 contains 14 residues. V was pared by 3 bases and J by 5 bases, with 2 bases of the junction left unmatched. Germline V gives CDR1 SGHDT, CDR2 YYEEEE. CDR3 protein: CASSWGQNNSPLHF. CDR3 nucleotides: TGTGCCAGCAGCTGGGGACAGAATAATTCACCCCTCCACTTT.

The chain combines TRBV18 with TRBJ1-1; D not resolved. The CDR3 extends over 15 amino acids. Germline V gives CDR1 KGHSH, CDR2 LQKENI. The germline V and J ends were trimmed by 5 bases and 6 bases, with 19 bases remaining between them. CDR3 nucleotide sequence: TGTGCCAGCTCAAGGATAGCCCTAGGTCAGCCTGAAGCTTTCTTT. Translated: CASSRIALGQPEAFF.

CDR3 in DNA: TGTGCCAGCAGCGCCGGGACAACCTTCAGCACAGATACGCAGTATTTT. The encoded protein is CASSAGTTFSTDTQYF. This chain uses TRBV5-6 with TRBJ2-3, with D perhaps TRBD1 (6 bases). Trimming took 4 bases from V and 0 from J, leaving 15 bases between them. CDR1 SGHDT and CDR2 YYEEEE come from the germline V gene. The CDR3 consists of 16 residues.

A few counts support this clone. The rearrangement uses TRBV12-3 or TRBV12-4 and TRBJ1-5, with 7 bases identical to TRBD1. V was pared by 6 bases and J by 9 bases, with 8 bases of the junction left unmatched. CDR3 length: 13 residues. The CDR3 sequence: CASRRDSTRPQHF. DNA of the CDR3: TGTGCCAGCAGAAGGGACAGCACGAGGCCCCAGCATTTT.

This clone was detected only a few times. The rearrangement joins TRBV5-1 to TRBJ2-7; TRBD2 is a possible D gene (6 bases). There are 13 residues in the CDR3. V dropped 4 bases and J dropped 1 base, with 9 bases sitting between them. Germline V lookup: CDR1 SGHRS, CDR2 YFSETQ. The CDR3: CASSTAGSYEQYF. The CDR3 nucleotides are TGCGCCAGCAGCACCGCGGGGTCCTACGAGCAGTACTTC.

The V gene is TRBV5-4, the J gene TRBJ1-3; no reliable D call. The CDR3 is 15 residues long. The V gene's germline CDR1 is SGHNT and CDR2 YYREEE (reference sequence). The V end lost 0 bases, the J end lost 0 bases, and 7 bases lay between the germline ends. The CDR3 DNA reads as TGTGCCAGCAGCTTGGCCCAGTCCTCTGGAAACACCATATATTTT. This codes for CASSLAQSSGNTIYF.

The chain combines TRBV9 with TRBJ1-1, with TRBD1 matching 8 bases. There are 15 residues in the CDR3. Germline V CDR1 and CDR2: SGDLS, YYNGEE. Germline trimming cut 0 bases from V and 7 bases from J; bases unmatched to any gene: 8. CDR3 sequence: CASSVVGGQGDEAFF. CDR3 DNA sequence: TGTGCCAGCAGCGTAGTCGGAGGACAGGGCGATGAAGCTTTCTTT.

J is TRBJ1-1 and V is TRBV28; 11 nucleotides agree with TRBD1. Germline V lookup: CDR1 MDHEN, CDR2 SYDVKM. With 6 bases clipped from V and 6 bases from J, the junction kept 3 bases outside the gene matches. The CDR3 has 13 amino acids. CDR3 in DNA: TGTGCCAGCAGGGGACAGGGGGGGTCTGAAGCTTTCTTT. Its translation: CASRGQGGSEAFF.

This clone appeared once. V gene TRBV19 combines with J gene TRBJ1-5, with 7 bases fitting TRBD1. This CDR3 is 16 amino acids long. Germline trimming cut 6 bases from V and 1 base from J; bases unmatched to any gene: 9. CDR1 and CDR2 (germline): LNHDA, SQIVND (reference sequence). The CDR3 spells CASRGQGVGSNQPQHF. The CDR3 nucleotides read TGTGCCAGTAGAGGGCAGGGGGTAGGCAGCAATCAGCCCCAGCATTTT.

This clone was seen a handful of times. This chain connects TRBV4-3 to TRBJ1-2, with TRBD1 as a possible D gene (5 bases). With 2 bases removed from V and 0 bases from J, the gap between germline ends came to 16 bases. Germline V gene data show CDR1 as LGHNA and CDR2 as YSLEER. CDR3 length: 17 residues. For the CDR3, the DNA is TGCGCCAGCAGCCAAACCACGGGGGGACTAACTAACTATGGCTACACCTTC. Its protein product is CASSQTTGGLTNYGYTF.

The chain carries TRBV5-1 and TRBJ1-5; D gene ambiguous. The germline CDR1 and CDR2 sequences are SGHRS and YFSETQ. The CDR3 sequence is 14 residues long. V lost 1 base to trimming and J lost 3 bases, with 8 bases between them. The chain's CDR3 is CASSLIQFNQPQHF. The DNA for the CDR3 is TGCGCCAGCAGCTTGATACAGTTCAATCAGCCCCAGCATTTT.

The chain couples TRBV19 to TRBJ1-2; perhaps TRBD1 as D (6 bases). CDR3 length: 13 amino acids. The germline V and J ends were trimmed by 7 bases and 4 bases, with 13 bases remaining between them. The germline CDR1 and CDR2 sequences are LNHDA and SQIVND (reference sequence). The CDR3 spells CASTPTGPYGYTF. For the CDR3, the DNA is TGTGCCAGTACCCCGACAGGCCCCTATGGCTACACCTTC.

The V gene is TRBV12-3 or TRBV12-4, the J gene TRBJ2-1, with D uncertain. The length of the CDR3 is 12 residues. Trimming took 2 bases from V and 9 from J, leaving 8 bases between them. DNA for the CDR3: TGTGCCAGCAGTTTACAAGTAGCTGAGCAGTTCTTC. It codes for CASSLQVAEQFF.

The rearrangement joins TRBV21-1 to TRBJ1-4; the table's D call, TRBD1, has no DNA check behind it. TRBV21-1 is a recognized pseudogene. The CDR3 consists of 15 residues. The DNA for the CDR3 is TGTGCCAGCAGCGGCCCGGACAGGTTGAATGAAAAACTGTTTTTT. Its translation: CASSGPDRLNEKLFF.

The rearrangement joins TRBV29-1 to TRBJ2-7, with 8 bases matching TRBD1. The CDR3 has 15 amino acids. V was pared by 4 bases and J by 3 bases, with 11 bases of the junction left unmatched. The V gene's germline CDR1 is SQVTM and CDR2 ANQGSEA. The CDR3 bases are TGCAGCGTTGCCCAGGGGGCGGGCCGCTACTACGAGCAGTACTTC. Translation: CSVAQGAGRYYEQYF.

The V call is TRBV5-1, the J call TRBJ1-1; D is unclear. The length of the CDR3 is 15 residues. Germline V CDR1 and CDR2: SGHRS, YFSETQ. With 3 bases removed from V and 0 bases from J, the gap between germline ends came to 12 bases. The CDR3 coding sequence is TGCGCCAGCAGCTCGGGAAACCGCATGAACACTGAAGCTTTCTTT. Translating gives CASSSGNRMNTEAFF. The complete variable domain, with remaining parts taken from reference TRBV5-1 and TRBJ1-1, reads KAGVTQTPRYLIKTRGQQVTLSCSPISGHRSVSWYQQTPGQGLQFLFEYFSETQRNKGNFPGRFSGRQFSNSRSEMNVSTLELGDSALYLCASSSGNRMNTEAFFGQGTRLTVV.

The J gene is TRBJ1-1, the V gene TRBV28; 9 bases map to TRBD1. Germline CDR1 reads MDHEN; CDR2 reads SYDVKM. CDR3 length: 15 residues. The trim removed 5 bases at V and 5 bases at J, leaving 9 bases unmatched. The DNA for the CDR3 is TGTGCCAGCAGTCCGCGACAGGGGGTAGGGACTGAAGCTTTCTTT. Its translation is CASSPRQGVGTEAFF. Filled out from reference TRBV28 and TRBJ1-1, the complete variable domain reads DVKVTQSSRYLVKRTGEKVFLECVQDMDHENMFWYRQDPGLGLRLIYFSYDVKMKEKGDIPEGYSVSREKKERFSLILESASTNQTSMYLCASSPRQGVGTEAFFGQGTRLTVV.

This clone was picked up one time. The chain combines TRBV3-1 (or the pseudogene TRBV3-2) with TRBJ1-2; tentative D call: TRBD1 (6 bases). From germline, CDR1 is LGHDT and CDR2 YNNKEL (reference sequence). V gave up 2 bases and J gave up 2 bases, with 9 bases separating them. The length of the CDR3 is 14 residues. The CDR3 DNA sequence: TGTGCCAGCAGCCAACAGGGGATAAACTATGGCTACACCTTC. This sequence encodes CASSQQGINYGYTF.

This clone was seen a single time. The chain has TRBV3-1 (or the pseudogene TRBV3-2) and TRBJ2-7, with D maybe TRBD2 (6 bases). The germline CDR1 and CDR2 sequences are LGHDT and YNNKEL (reference sequence). The CDR3 covers 15 residues. The V end lost 1 base, the J end lost 0 bases, and 10 bases lay between the germline ends. CDR3 in amino acids: CASSQGRDFSYEQYF. The CDR3 DNA is TGTGCCAGCAGCCAAGGCCGGGACTTCTCCTACGAGCAGTACTTC.

This chain links TRBV6-5 with TRBJ2-7, with TRBD1 matching over 9 bases. After removal of 7 bases from V and 8 bases from J, the junction contained 6 bases not matched to a gene. Germline V gives CDR1 MNHEY, CDR2 SVGAGI. This CDR3 contains 12 residues. For the CDR3, the DNA is TGTGCCAGCATTCTCGGGACAGGGAAGCAGTACTTC. It yields the protein CASILGTGKQYF.

The chain couples TRBV6-5 to TRBJ2-3, with a possible D match to TRBD2 (6 bases). Between the trimmed V and J ends, which lost 6 bases and 4 bases, there was a span of 20 bases. The CDR3 is 16 amino acids. Germline V gene sequence: CDR1 MNHEY, CDR2 SVGAGI. The CDR3 protein is CASSYEGLFISDTQYF. As DNA, the CDR3 is TGTGCCAGCAGCTACGAGGGACTTTTCATCTCAGATACGCAGTATTTT.